These 18 T cell receptor beta chains share one sample of origin, sequenced in a study of T cell repertoires in cytomegalovirus infection. Via MiXCR, TCRdb re-called the reads, giving one row per CDR3 protein. The data hold some 250,000 distinct CDR3 sequences, with approximately 10% observed a single time. The sequencing input was PBMCs. The receptors originated from a human donor in good health (CMV status not recorded). Some clones in this sample may be carry-over from other donors' samples.

In its sample, this clonotype was seen a few times. The chain combines TRBV5-1 with TRBJ2-5; D may be TRBD2 (7 bases). V shed 2 bases and J shed 0 bases, with 14 bases lying between them. Per germline, CDR1 SGHRS and CDR2 YFSETQ. This CDR3 is 16 amino acids long. This CDR3 reads CASSFGGGAYQETQYF. In DNA form, the CDR3 reads TGCGCCAGCAGCTTTGGTGGGGGGGCCTACCAAGAGACCCAGTACTTC.

This clonotype was seen ten or more times. The V and J genes are TRBV7-8 and TRBJ1-5; tentative D call: TRBD1 (5 bases). CDR3 size: 14 residues. V gave up 3 bases and J gave up 3 bases, with 9 bases separating them. In germline, CDR1 is SGHVS, CDR2 FQNEAQ. The CDR3 region has the DNA TGTGCCAGCAGCTTCAGGGTTGACAATCAGCCCCAGCATTTT. This encodes CASSFRVDNQPQHF.

There are a few counts of this clonotype. The chain is built from TRBV5-4 and TRBJ1-6; no definite D call. Germline V gene lookup returns CDR1 SGHNT and CDR2 YYREEE (reference sequence). CDR3 length: 14 residues. The V and J ends lost 1 base and 8 bases respectively, with 10 bases between them. The CDR3 here is CASSLNPPDSPLHF. Here the CDR3 DNA reads TGTGCCAGCAGCTTGAATCCCCCCGATTCACCCCTCCACTTT.

This clonotype was observed many times. This chain connects TRBV7-2 to TRBJ2-2; 9 bases align to TRBD2. V shed 8 bases and J 4 bases; nucleotides not matched to a gene: 8. This CDR3 region has 15 residues. Looked up from germline, CDR1 is SGHTA and CDR2 is FQGNSA. CDR3 nucleotide sequence: TGTGCCAGCGTAGCGGGGGCCTCGGGCACCGGGGAGCTGTTTTTT. Its protein is CASVAGASGTGELFF.

This clonotype occurred many times. The rearrangement uses TRBV28 and TRBJ1-5; the D gene is possibly TRBD1 (6 bases). The CDR3 is 13 residues long. Deletions cut 8 bases from V and 9 bases from J, with 17 bases between. The germline V gene encodes CDR1 MDHEN and CDR2 SYDVKM. CDR3 sequence: CASGEQGVRPQHF. The CDR3 nucleotides are TGTGCCAGCGGAGAACAGGGAGTTCGGCCCCAGCATTTT.

This clonotype was observed many times. The J gene is TRBJ2-5, the V gene TRBV7-2; D perhaps matches TRBD2 (7 bases). Trimming pared 0 bases from V and 4 bases from J, leaving 18 bases between. The CDR3 is 17 amino acids. Germline V CDR1 and CDR2: SGHTA, FQGNSA. CDR3 DNA sequence: TGTGCCAGCAGCTTAGCGCTCGACAGGACTAGAGGAGAGACCCAGTACTTC. This translates into CASSLALDRTRGETQYF.

There are many counts of this clonotype. The chain is built from TRBV6-6 and TRBJ1-2; TRBD1 might be the D (6 bases). The CDR3 sequence is 14 residues long. Germline-derived CDR1 and CDR2 are MNHNY and SVGAGI (reference sequence). V was shortened by 4 bases and J by 3 bases, with 12 bases between the two germline ends. The CDR3 reads CASSLRGGYYGYTF. The CDR3, as DNA: TGTGCCAGCAGTTTAAGGGGGGGGTACTATGGCTACACCTTC.

This clonotype occurred many times. J is TRBJ1-5 and V is TRBV7-8; D gene uncertain. The CDR3 extends over 15 amino acids. V lost 1 base, J lost 2 bases, and 9 bases lay in between. The germline CDR1 and CDR2 sequences are SGHVS and FQNEAQ. DNA for the CDR3: TGTGCCAGCAGCTTAGTCCTGGACGGCAATCAGCCCCAGCATTTT. It codes for CASSLVLDGNQPQHF. Variable domain in full (rest from reference TRBV7-8 and TRBJ1-5): GAGVSQSPRYKVAKRGQDVALRCDPISGHVSLFWYQQALGQGPEFLTYFQNEAQLDKSGLPSDRFFAERPEGSVSTLKIQRTQQEDSAVYLCASSLVLDGNQPQHFGDGTRLSIL.

This clonotype was seen a few times. The chain has TRBV28 and TRBJ1-5; D is uncertain. The CDR3 is made up of 12 amino acids. The germline V gene has CDR1 MDHEN and CDR2 SYDVKM. V was pared by 7 bases and J by 6 bases, with 10 bases between. The CDR3 is CASTTDIQPQHF. Written as DNA, the CDR3 is TGTGCCAGCACTACAGACATTCAGCCCCAGCATTTT.

The chain employs TRBV20-1 and TRBJ2-5; 8 nucleotides agree with TRBD2. Trimming took 6 bases from V and 0 from J; bases not matched to a gene: 9. Germline CDR1 and CDR2: DFQATT and SNEGSKA (reference sequence). This CDR3 spans 15 amino acids. As DNA, the CDR3 is TGCAGTGCAATGCGGTTAGCGGGAAACCAAGAGACCCAGTACTTC. Its translation is CSAMRLAGNQETQYF.

The gene calls are TRBV7-8 and TRBJ2-2; the D gene is possibly TRBD2 (6 bases). This CDR3 has 18 residues. Trimming shortened V by 5 bases and J by 0 bases, and 19 bases separated the two germline ends. CDR1 SGHVS and CDR2 FQNEAQ come from the germline V gene. This chain's CDR3 is CASSPRRVASANTGELFF. The CDR3 DNA follows: TGTGCCAGCAGCCCCCGGAGAGTCGCTAGCGCGAACACCGGGGAGCTGTTTTTT.

This clonotype was counted only a few times. This rearrangement joins TRBV12-3 or TRBV12-4 to TRBJ1-5; 10 positions match TRBD1. Germline trimming cut 3 bases from V and 6 bases from J; bases unmatched to any gene: 5. The CDR3 runs to 15 residues. CDR3: CASSFGQGVGQPQHF. For the CDR3, the DNA is TGTGCCAGCAGTTTTGGACAGGGGGTAGGTCAGCCCCAGCATTTT.

There are many counts of this clonotype. This chain uses TRBV7-2 with TRBJ2-5, with 10 bases lining up with TRBD2. The V gene end was trimmed by 0 bases and the J gene end by 7 bases; junction bases not matched to a gene: 11. This CDR3 is built from 17 residues. Looked up from germline, CDR1 is SGHTA and CDR2 is FQGNSA. CDR3: CASSLAASGRGKGTQYF. CDR3 nucleotide sequence: TGTGCCAGCAGCTTAGCGGCCAGCGGGAGGGGGAAGGGGACCCAGTACTTC.

This clonotype was seen at least ten times. V is TRBV6-5 and J is TRBJ2-3; no firm D call. Germline V lookup: CDR1 MNHEY, CDR2 SVGAGI. The ends were cut back, 2 bases at V and 0 bases at J, with 6 bases in the middle. The CDR3 loop spans 14 amino acids. The CDR3, as DNA: TGTGCCAGCAGTTACGATAGTAGCACAGATACGCAGTATTTT. This translates into CASSYDSSTDTQYF.

The chain has TRBV19 and TRBJ1-4, with 8 bases fitting TRBD1. CDR1 and CDR2 from the germline V gene are LNHDA and SQIVND (reference sequence). The junction had 4 bases not matched to a gene; V was cut back by 5 bases and J by 8 bases. CDR3 length: 13 residues. The CDR3 reads CASSPRQGEKLFF. Written as DNA, the CDR3 is TGTGCCAGTAGTCCCCGACAGGGGGAAAAACTGTTTTTT.

This clonotype occurred many times. The chain combines TRBV5-5 with TRBJ2-1; 8 nucleotides match TRBD1. After removal of 4 bases from V and 2 bases from J, the junction contained 8 bases not matched to a gene. CDR3 length equals 16 residues. Germline values: CDR1 SGHKS, CDR2 YYEKEE (reference sequence). The DNA of the CDR3 is TGTGCCAGCAGCCTGCAGGGGGGACAGGCCTACAATGAGCAGTTCTTC. It is translated as CASSLQGGQAYNEQFF. The full variable domain, in which reference TRBV5-5 and TRBJ2-1 provide the parts outside the CDR3, is DAGVTQSPTHLIKTRGQQVTLRCSPISGHKSVSWYQQVLGQGPQFIFQYYEKEERGRGNFPDRFSARQFPNYSSELNVNALLLGDSALYLCASSLQGGQAYNEQFFGPGTRLTVL.

This clonotype was seen a single time. This may come from a read error, since a much larger clone is one base off. V is TRBV29-1 and J is TRBJ2-1; D might be TRBD1 or TRBD2, each matching 6 bases. The CDR3 spans 10 residues. Trimming removed 6 bases at V and 12 bases at J, with 12 bases between. Germline-derived CDR1 and CDR2 are SQVTM and ANQGSEA. CDR3 in DNA: TGCAGCGTAGGACAGCGGGTGCAGTTCTTC. Translated: CSVGQRVQFF.

This chain connects TRBV19 to TRBJ1-5; perhaps TRBD1 as D (5 bases). V lost 3 bases and J 5 bases, leaving 17 bases between the germline ends. Germline V lookup: CDR1 LNHDA, CDR2 SQIVND (reference sequence). This CDR3 has 16 residues. CDR3 in amino acids: CASSIRFKGRDQPQHF. In nucleotides, the CDR3 is TGTGCCAGTAGTATTCGGTTTAAGGGGAGAGATCAGCCCCAGCATTTT.